This T cell receptor beta chain was sequenced during a study of blood T cell repertoires in COVID-19. V was clipped by 4 bases and J by 4 bases, with 14 bases between them. Germline CDR1 and CDR2: LGHDT and YNNKEL (reference sequence). The CDR3 totals 15 residues. Profiled with immunoSEQ multiplex PCR; TCRdb holds only in-frame clones, not every one. The sample consists of approximately 220,000 clones, around 84% of them appearing once. The TCR comes from a man aged 50 to 60 with acute or convalescent COVID-19. The specimen was peripheral blood. The gene calls are TRBV3-1 (or the pseudogene TRBV3-2) and TRBJ1-3; D gene unclear. CDR3 nucleotide sequence: TGTGCCAGCAGCCCCCGGCAGGTTTTAGGAAACACCATATATTTT. Encoded protein: CASSPRQVLGNTIYF.